This TCR beta chain was recovered during a study of regulatory T cells in long-lasting Graves disease. Study context: Persistent cases were those of Graves' disease that involved over 5 years of antithyroid drugs with positive TSH receptor antibodies. Broader study findings: Segments TRBV28, TRBJ1-2 and TRBJ2-5 showed preferential usage in persistent disease. Among persistent patients, a larger number of public clonotypes were shared (about 3,000) than among newly diagnosed patients (about 1,000).

Researchers made TCR beta libraries by using iRepertoire HTBI primers and running Arm-PCR on CDR3 regions. TCRdb fed the multiplex PCR reads into MiXCR, producing one record per CDR3 protein. The sample includes almost 350,000 distinct CDR3 sequences, less than 20% of them seen just once. Time point denoted: persistent/refractory GD, antithyroid drugs over 5 years with positive TRAb. Scientists built the TCR library using RNA that was extracted from PBMCs. Trimming took off 6 bases at V and 3 bases at J, with 9 bases between the two ends. The germline V gene encodes CDR1 MDHEN and CDR2 SYDVKM. The CDR3 sequence is 12 residues long. This clonotype was picked up many times. Its antigen is unidentified.

The V gene is TRBV28, the J gene TRBJ2-7; D not resolved. Sample: peripheral blood mononuclear cells (PBMCs), taken when the disease was refractory, from a patient treated with antithyroid drugs. The sequence was obtained from a female donor with Graves disease. CDR3 coding DNA: TGTGCCAGCAGCGAACTCAGCTACGAGCAGTACTTC. It yields the protein CASSELSYEQYF.